This TCR beta chain was found in a study of blood T cell repertoires in COVID-19. For the study at large: Samples came from the United States, Italy and Spain, spanning acute and convalescent COVID-19. From T cells, B-cell-depleted T cells, or PBMCs came the material, which was cDNA or gDNA.

In the source study's methods: Cell counts per sample came from amplifying reference gene primers. TCRdb's table, derived via immunoSEQ multiplex PCR, lists solely in-frame clones and lacks some. The V and J calls and clone size are taken from that table; D and trimming were inferred from the DNA. Of around 400,000 clones listed, about 87% were seen once; the top ten hold 10%. Seattle patients were enrolled while actively infected and followed longitudinally. V lost 2 bases and J lost 4, with 26 bases in between. The CDR3 runs to 19 residues. CDR1 is MDHEN, CDR2 SYDVKM, per germline. The clonotype was recovered from a woman in her thirties with COVID-19, enrolled during active disease. The sequencing sample was made of peripheral blood. This rearrangement joins TRBV28 to TRBJ1-1; a possible D gene is TRBD1 (6 bases). CDR3: CASSLLSIPRTERSTEAFF. CDR3 nucleotide sequence: TGTGCCAGCAGTTTACTGAGCATACCCCGGACAGAACGGAGCACTGAAGCTTTCTTT.